This TCR beta chain was profiled in a study of shared clonotypes between healthy human individuals. This clone came up many times. The method was immunoSEQ multiplex PCR; TCRdb's version includes in-frame clones alone and lacks a portion of them. Here the sample spans approximately 940,000 clones, about three quarters being singletons. This TCR derives from a man between 18 and 35 years old in good health. The sample comprised memory CD4+ T cells sorted from blood. Stated subset: CD45RA-negative fraction.

This CDR3 is CASSVEQGGEKLFF. Here the CDR3 DNA reads TGTGCCAGCAGCGTAGAACAGGGTGGAGAAAAACTGTTTTTT. This chain connects TRBV9 to TRBJ1-4, with D maybe TRBD1 (6 bases). The CDR3 covers 14 residues. Germline loops: CDR1 SGDLS, CDR2 YYNGEE. Trimming left V 0 bases short and J 8 bases short, with 11 bases between.